Each of the 25 T cell receptor beta chains below was sequenced from the same sample in a study of cytomegalovirus exposure and HLA in healthy donors. Primers: 60 Vbeta forward and 13 Jbeta reverse. Some clones are missing from TCRdb's copy, which holds only in-frame ones; the method was immunoSEQ multiplex PCR. The table shows around 160,000 clones, with around 63% occurring only once. Input material: PBMCs. These receptors were collected from a woman aged 18-30 years in good health and CMV-seropositive.

This chain uses TRBV28 with TRBJ2-7; 7 nucleotides agree with TRBD1. CDR3 length equals 15 residues. Germline-derived CDR1 and CDR2 are MDHEN and SYDVKM. Trimming took 5 bases from V and 1 from J; bases not matched to a gene: 8. This CDR3 reads CASSDPGTVSYEQYF. CDR3 DNA sequence: TGTGCCAGCAGTGATCCCGGGACAGTGTCCTACGAGCAGTACTTC.

The chain carries TRBV29-1 and TRBJ1-2, with a tentative D call TRBD1 (6 bases). Germline V gene sequence: CDR1 SQVTM, CDR2 ANQGSEA. Between the trimmed V and J ends, which lost 2 bases and 4 bases, there was a span of 11 bases. This CDR3 is 13 amino acids long. The DNA of the CDR3 is TGCAGCGTTGAACCTCAGGGGTTCTATGGCTACACCTTC. Protein: CSVEPQGFYGYTF.

The chain couples TRBV5-1 to TRBJ2-2; 8 bases align to TRBD1. CDR3 length equals 16 residues. Per germline, CDR1 SGHRS and CDR2 YFSETQ. V dropped 0 bases and J dropped 5; count of bases not matched to a gene: 6. For the CDR3, the DNA is TGCGCCAGCAGCTTGGCTCCGGGACAGGAAACCGGGGAGCTGTTTTTT. It translates to CASSLAPGQETGELFF. Full variable domain (rest looked up from reference TRBV5-1 and TRBJ2-2): KAGVTQTPRYLIKTRGQQVTLSCSPISGHRSVSWYQQTPGQGLQFLFEYFSETQRNKGNFPGRFSGRQFSNSRSEMNVSTLELGDSALYLCASSLAPGQETGELFFGEGSRLTVL.

This sequence joins TRBV5-1 and TRBJ2-7; 11 bases align to TRBD2. The V segment lost 2 bases and the J segment 3 bases; nucleotides outside the gene matches: 1. CDR3 length equals 14 residues. CDR1 and CDR2 (germline): SGHRS, YFSETQ. CDR3 coding DNA: TGCGCCAGCAGCTTTACTAGCGGGGGCTACGAGCAGTACTTC. Translated: CASSFTSGGYEQYF.

As regards this clone: The same CDR3 can be traced to other DNA sequences in this sample. The rearrangement uses TRBV28 and TRBJ1-1, with 7 positions matching TRBD1. CDR3 length equals 14 residues. Germline V gives CDR1 MDHEN, CDR2 SYDVKM. V shed 3 bases and J 0 bases; nucleotides not matched to a gene: 1. For the CDR3, the DNA is TGTGCCAGCAGTTTTAGGGGGCTGAACACTGAAGCTTTCTTT. Translating gives CASSFRGLNTEAFF.

This chain uses TRBV19 with TRBJ2-5, with a possible D match to TRBD1 (5 bases). The germline V and J ends were trimmed by 9 bases and 0 bases, with 11 bases remaining between them. The germline V gene encodes CDR1 LNHDA and CDR2 SQIVND (reference sequence). The CDR3 runs to 13 residues. CDR3 protein: CASSRQYQETQYF. DNA of the CDR3: TGTGCCAGCAGCCGACAGTACCAAGAGACCCAGTACTTC.

The rearrangement joins TRBV4-2 to TRBJ1-3; D not resolved. In germline, CDR1 is LGHNA, CDR2 YNFKEQ. The V gene lost 0 bases and the J gene lost 0 bases, with 6 bases spanning the gap. This CDR3 is built from 15 residues. The CDR3 DNA sequence: TGTGCCAGCAGCCAAGATAGTGGCTCTGGAAACACCATATATTTT. Its protein product is CASSQDSGSGNTIYF.

The chain employs TRBV30 and TRBJ1-1; no reliable D call. V lost 4 bases, J lost 3 bases, and 12 bases lay in between. The CDR3 runs 13 residues. In germline, CDR1 is GTSNPN, CDR2 SVGIG (reference sequence). CDR3 region: CAWTLQEDTEAFF. CDR3 sequence (DNA): TGTGCCTGGACCTTACAAGAGGACACTGAAGCTTTCTTT.

The chain joins TRBV18 to TRBJ1-1, with 11 positions matching TRBD1. V lost 3 bases and J lost 5; bases outside the gene matches: 8. Germline CDR1 is KGHSH and CDR2 is LQKENI. The CDR3 length is 16 residues. The CDR3 DNA reads as TGTGCCAGCTCACCTCTTGGACAGGGGGCGCGAACTGAAGCTTTCTTT. Protein: CASSPLGQGARTEAFF.

The V call is TRBV27, the J call TRBJ2-5; TRBD2 agrees at 7 bases. The CDR3 extends over 15 amino acids. The germline gives CDR1 MNHEY, CDR2 SMNVEV (reference sequence). V shed 4 bases, J shed 3 bases, and the junction held 8 bases outside the gene matches. In DNA, the CDR3 is TGTGCCAGCAGTTACGCCAGCGGGACCAAAGAGACCCAGTACTTC. It translates to CASSYASGTKETQYF.

The chain joins TRBV5-1 to TRBJ2-5, with 7 positions matching TRBD1. Germline V gene lookup returns CDR1 SGHRS and CDR2 YFSETQ. The CDR3 loop spans 15 amino acids. V trimming: 5 bases; J trimming: 4 bases; junction bases outside the gene matches: 11. The CDR3 DNA follows: TGCGCCAGCAGACAACACCCGACAGGGTCAGAGACCCAGTACTTC. Translated: CASRQHPTGSETQYF.

The rearrangement uses TRBV19 and TRBJ1-2; D is undetermined. This CDR3 is 14 amino acids long. Germline values: CDR1 LNHDA, CDR2 SQIVND (reference sequence). V lost 4 bases and J 4 bases, leaving 13 bases between the germline ends. The CDR3, as DNA: TGTGCCAGTAGTACACACCAGCTAGGCTATGGCTACACCTTC. Amino acids: CASSTHQLGYGYTF.

The table lists this clone with a few counts. The chain is built from TRBV5-6 and TRBJ2-5; TRBD2 aligns across 7 bases. Germline assignment: CDR1 SGHDT and CDR2 YYEEEE. This CDR3 is built from 17 residues. The V gene end was trimmed by 0 bases and the J gene end by 5 bases; junction bases not matched to a gene: 13. CDR3 sequence reads: CASSLVPPFGRGETQYF. The CDR3 nucleotides read TGTGCCAGCAGCTTGGTTCCCCCGTTTGGGCGGGGGGAGACCCAGTACTTC.

This clone has more than one count but fewer than ten. The V gene is TRBV6-1, the J gene TRBJ1-2; perhaps TRBD1 as D (5 bases). Germline CDR1 reads MNHNS; CDR2 reads SASEGT. Trimming shortened V by 1 base and J by 4 bases, and 19 bases separated the two germline ends. The CDR3 is made up of 17 amino acids. The CDR3 DNA reads as TGTGCCAGCAGTGAAGGGATACTGGATTGGCAGGGCTATGGCTACACCTTC. This gives the protein CASSEGILDWQGYGYTF.

This chain uses TRBV19 with TRBJ1-3; possibly TRBD1 for D (6 bases). V lost 4 bases to trimming and J lost 2 bases, with 18 bases between them. CDR1 and CDR2 (germline): LNHDA, SQIVND (reference sequence). The CDR3 totals 17 residues. Written as DNA, the CDR3 is TGTGCCAGTAGTAATTCGTTTCATTGGACAGCTGGAAACACCATATATTTT. Translating it yields CASSNSFHWTAGNTIYF. The variable domain in full, with the rest retrieved from reference TRBV19 and TRBJ1-3, is DGGITQSPKYLFRKEGQNVTLSCEQNLNHDAMYWYRQDPGQGLRLIYYSQIVNDFQKGDIAEGYSVSREKKESFPLTVTSAQKNPTAFYLCASSNSFHWTAGNTIYFGEGSWLTVV.

The chain recombines TRBV4-1 with TRBJ2-1, with D unclear. This CDR3 contains 14 residues. Trimming stripped 0 bases from V and 4 bases from J, with 7 bases between. In germline, CDR1 is MGHRA, CDR2 YSYEKL. The CDR3 DNA sequence: TGCGCCAGCAGCCAAGAAAGGCGGTACAATGAGCAGTTCTTC. This translates into CASSQERRYNEQFF.

Only a few counts were recorded for this clone. The chain recombines TRBV6-1 with TRBJ2-5; TRBD1 agrees at 10 bases. The CDR3 is 16 amino acids. V shed 4 bases, J shed 8 bases, and the junction held 13 bases outside the gene matches. Germline V CDR1 and CDR2: MNHNS, SASEGT. Here the CDR3 DNA reads TGTGCCAGCAGTGCCGGCTGGGGGACAGGGGACCCCACCCAGTACTTC. This translates into CASSAGWGTGDPTQYF.

The chain has TRBV28 and TRBJ2-1, with a weak D call TRBD1 (6 bases). The V and J ends lost 3 bases and 5 bases respectively, with 14 bases between them. There are 15 residues in the CDR3. The germline gives CDR1 MDHEN, CDR2 SYDVKM. In DNA, the CDR3 is TGTGCCAGCAGTTTCAGGGGTCTTCGAAACAATGAGCAGTTCTTC. It translates to CASSFRGLRNNEQFF.

Turning to this clone: In the same sample, other DNA sequences code for this CDR3. This chain uses TRBV11-2 with TRBJ2-7; the match to TRBD1 covers 8 bases. Trimming at V came to 5 bases and at J to 7 bases, leaving 7 bases not matched to a gene. CDR1 and CDR2 from the germline V gene are SGHAT and FQNNGV. The CDR3 loop spans 13 amino acids. The CDR3 loop is CASSLGQGGEQYF. The CDR3 nucleotides are TGTGCCAGCAGCCTTGGACAGGGTGGGGAGCAGTACTTC.

The chain carries TRBV7-6 and TRBJ2-3, with a possible D match to TRBD2 (5 bases). This CDR3 contains 15 residues. The germline CDR1 and CDR2 sequences are SGHVS and FNYEAQ. Trimming took off 7 bases at V and 2 bases at J, with 16 bases between the two ends. CDR3 in DNA: TGTGCCAGCACCCTGGGTACGAGGGCCACAGATACGCAGTATTTT. This translates into CASTLGTRATDTQYF.

The chain couples TRBV2 to TRBJ2-3, with D unclear. Germline V gene sequence: CDR1 SNHLY, CDR2 FYNNEI. The CDR3 has 14 residues. Deletions cut 7 bases from V and 2 bases from J, with 13 bases between. The CDR3 region is CASNRKQDTDTQYF. The CDR3 DNA sequence: TGTGCCAGCAATAGGAAGCAGGACACAGATACGCAGTATTTT.

The rearrangement uses TRBV30 and TRBJ1-1; D not certain. With 0 bases removed from V and 4 bases from J, the gap between germline ends came to 9 bases. The length of the CDR3 is 13 residues. Germline assignment: CDR1 GTSNPN and CDR2 SVGIG (reference sequence). Here the CDR3 DNA reads TGTGCCTGGAGTGTATCGAGGAGCACTGAAGCTTTCTTT. Translation: CAWSVSRSTEAFF.

V and J are TRBV18 and TRBJ2-2; 7 nucleotides agree with TRBD1. The ends lost 0 bases at V and 6 bases at J; junction bases unmatched: 4. Germline-derived CDR1 and CDR2 are KGHSH and LQKENI. The CDR3 length is 15 residues. This chain's CDR3 is CASSPPFTGAGELFF. CDR3 sequence (DNA): TGTGCCAGCTCACCACCGTTCACAGGGGCCGGGGAGCTGTTTTTT.

CDR3 residues: CASSLIGLGDEQFF. The CDR3 DNA reads as TGTGCCAGCAGCCTTATAGGACTAGGCGATGAGCAGTTCTTC. The genes are TRBV28 and TRBJ2-1; 7 bases match TRBD2. The CDR3 runs to 14 residues. Germline-derived CDR1 and CDR2 are MDHEN and SYDVKM. The V gene end was trimmed by 6 bases and the J gene end by 8 bases; junction bases not matched to a gene: 10. Drawing the rest from reference TRBV28 and TRBJ2-1, the complete variable domain is DVKVTQSSRYLVKRTGEKVFLECVQDMDHENMFWYRQDPGLGLRLIYFSYDVKMKEKGDIPEGYSVSREKKERFSLILESASTNQTSMYLCASSLIGLGDEQFFGPGTRLTVL.

The chain recombines TRBV12-5 with TRBJ1-4; 8 bases are shared with TRBD1. Losses at the gene ends were 8 bases for V and 2 bases for J; bases not matched to a gene: 10. The CDR3 has 16 amino acids. CDR1 and CDR2 (germline): LGHNT, FRNRAP. This CDR3 is CASMDRASGTNEKLFF. In DNA form, the CDR3 reads TGTGCTAGTATGGACAGGGCGAGTGGTACTAATGAAAAACTGTTTTTT.